This T cell receptor beta chain was identified during a study of response to subunit inactivated influenza vaccine. Findings of the study overall: Every seasonal influenza vaccination brings in few new T cells, the authors suggested.

The table lists this clonotype with many counts. Its antigen is not identified. TCRdb passed the RT-PCR reads through MiXCR, listing each CDR3 protein once. Of roughly 500,000 distinct CDR3 sequences listed, roughly a quarter are singletons. V lost 5 bases and J lost 3, with 6 bases in between. The CDR3 is 12 residues long. This sample was also put to use in a study of T cells expressing NK-cell markers. That report adds: For TCR beta, cDNA was produced by 5'RACE template switching with UMIs. The authors derived TCR beta repertoires from sorted CD3+CD56+NKG2C+, CD3+CD56+NKG2C- and CD3+CD56-NKG2C+ T cells.

The rearrangement uses TRBV12-3 or TRBV12-4 and TRBJ2-3; possible D gene TRBD1, 6 bases. The sample was CD4+ T cells sorted from PBMCs, taken 11 to 12 days after vaccination. This sequence originates from a man over 45 who received an inactivated influenza vaccine. The CDR3 is CASSTGTDTQYF. The CDR3 DNA is TGTGCCAGCAGTACAGGGACAGATACGCAGTATTTT.